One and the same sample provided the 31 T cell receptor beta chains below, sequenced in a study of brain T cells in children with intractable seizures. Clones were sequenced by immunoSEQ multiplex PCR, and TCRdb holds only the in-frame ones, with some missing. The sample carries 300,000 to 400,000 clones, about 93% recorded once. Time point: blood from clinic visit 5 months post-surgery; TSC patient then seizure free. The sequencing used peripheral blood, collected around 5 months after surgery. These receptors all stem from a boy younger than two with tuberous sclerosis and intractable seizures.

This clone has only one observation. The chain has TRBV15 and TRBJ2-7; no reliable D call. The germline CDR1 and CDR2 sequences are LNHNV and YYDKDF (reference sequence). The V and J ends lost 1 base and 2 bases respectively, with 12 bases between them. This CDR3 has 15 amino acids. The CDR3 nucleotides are TGTGCCACCAGCAGAGGACCGGTTGGGCCCTACGAGCAGTACTTC. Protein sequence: CATSRGPVGPYEQYF.

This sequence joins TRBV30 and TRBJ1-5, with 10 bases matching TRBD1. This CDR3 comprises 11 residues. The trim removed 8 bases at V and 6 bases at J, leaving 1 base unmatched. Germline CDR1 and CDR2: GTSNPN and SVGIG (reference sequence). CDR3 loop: CARQGAQPQHF. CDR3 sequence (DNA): TGTGCCAGACAGGGGGCTCAGCCCCAGCATTTT.

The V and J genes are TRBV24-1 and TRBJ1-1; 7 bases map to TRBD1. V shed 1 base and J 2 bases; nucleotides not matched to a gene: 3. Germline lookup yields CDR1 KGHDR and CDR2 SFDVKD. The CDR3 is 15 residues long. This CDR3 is CATSDLDRANTEAFF. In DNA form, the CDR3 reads TGTGCCACCAGTGATTTAGACAGGGCCAACACTGAAGCTTTCTTT.

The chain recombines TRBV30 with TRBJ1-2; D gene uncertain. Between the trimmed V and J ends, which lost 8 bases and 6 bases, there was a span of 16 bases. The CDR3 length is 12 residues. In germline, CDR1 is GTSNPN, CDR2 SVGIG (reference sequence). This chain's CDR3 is CAACGSTDGYTF. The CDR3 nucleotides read TGTGCCGCTTGTGGATCCACTGATGGCTACACCTTC.

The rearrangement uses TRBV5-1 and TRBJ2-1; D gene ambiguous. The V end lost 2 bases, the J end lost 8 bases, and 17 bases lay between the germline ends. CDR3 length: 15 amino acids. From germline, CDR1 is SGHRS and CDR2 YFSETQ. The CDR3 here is CASSFEVVVSDEQFF. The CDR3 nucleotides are TGCGCCAGCAGCTTCGAAGTAGTTGTGAGTGATGAGCAGTTCTTC. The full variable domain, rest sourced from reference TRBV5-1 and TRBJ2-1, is KAGVTQTPRYLIKTRGQQVTLSCSPISGHRSVSWYQQTPGQGLQFLFEYFSETQRNKGNFPGRFSGRQFSNSRSEMNVSTLELGDSALYLCASSFEVVVSDEQFFGPGTRLTVL.

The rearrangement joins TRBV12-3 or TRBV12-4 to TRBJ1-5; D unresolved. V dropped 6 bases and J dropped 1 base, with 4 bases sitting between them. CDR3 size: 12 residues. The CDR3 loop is CASRDSNQPQHF. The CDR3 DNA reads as TGTGCCAGCAGGGACAGCAATCAGCCCCAGCATTTT.

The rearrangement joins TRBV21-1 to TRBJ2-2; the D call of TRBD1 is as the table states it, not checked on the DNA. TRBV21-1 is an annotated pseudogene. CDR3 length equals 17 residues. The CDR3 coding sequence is TGTGCCAGCAGCACCCGCACCGCGACAGGGGAACACGGGGAGCTGTTTTTT. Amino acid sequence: CASSTRTATGEHGELFF.

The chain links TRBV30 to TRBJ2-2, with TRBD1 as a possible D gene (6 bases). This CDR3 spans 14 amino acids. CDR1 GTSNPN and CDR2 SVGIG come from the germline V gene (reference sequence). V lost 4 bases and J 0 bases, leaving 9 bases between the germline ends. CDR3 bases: TGTGCCTGGACTCAGGGGTCGAACACCGGGGAGCTGTTTTTT. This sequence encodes CAWTQGSNTGELFF.

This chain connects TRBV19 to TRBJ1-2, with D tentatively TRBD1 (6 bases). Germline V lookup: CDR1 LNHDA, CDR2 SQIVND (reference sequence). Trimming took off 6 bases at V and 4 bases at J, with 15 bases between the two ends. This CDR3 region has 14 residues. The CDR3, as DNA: TGTGCCAGTAGGCCACAGGGCCCAACCTATGGCTACACCTTC. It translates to CASRPQGPTYGYTF.

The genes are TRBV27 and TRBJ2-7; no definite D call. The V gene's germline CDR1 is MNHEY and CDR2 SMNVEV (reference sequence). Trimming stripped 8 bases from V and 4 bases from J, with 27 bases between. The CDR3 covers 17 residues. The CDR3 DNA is TGTGCCAGCCGATCGCTCTTGATGACGTACGAGAGGTACGAGCAGTACTTC. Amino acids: CASRSLLMTYERYEQYF.

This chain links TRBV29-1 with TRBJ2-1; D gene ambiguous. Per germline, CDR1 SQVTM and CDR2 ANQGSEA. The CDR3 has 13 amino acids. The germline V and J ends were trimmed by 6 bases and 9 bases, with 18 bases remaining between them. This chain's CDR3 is CSVGSYFLVEQFF. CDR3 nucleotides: TGCAGCGTCGGGTCCTACTTTTTAGTTGAGCAGTTCTTC.

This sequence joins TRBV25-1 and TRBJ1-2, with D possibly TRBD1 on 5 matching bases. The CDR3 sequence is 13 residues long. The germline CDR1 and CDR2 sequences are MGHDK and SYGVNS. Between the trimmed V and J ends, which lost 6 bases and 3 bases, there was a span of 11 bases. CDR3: CASRPGPDYGYTF. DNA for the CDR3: TGTGCCAGCAGGCCGGGACCGGACTATGGCTACACCTTC.

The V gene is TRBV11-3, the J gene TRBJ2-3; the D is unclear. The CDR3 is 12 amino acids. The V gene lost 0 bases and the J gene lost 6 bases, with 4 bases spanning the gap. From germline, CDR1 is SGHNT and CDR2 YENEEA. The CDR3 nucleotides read TGTGCCAGCAGCTTAGACAGGGATACGCAGTATTTT. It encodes CASSLDRDTQYF.

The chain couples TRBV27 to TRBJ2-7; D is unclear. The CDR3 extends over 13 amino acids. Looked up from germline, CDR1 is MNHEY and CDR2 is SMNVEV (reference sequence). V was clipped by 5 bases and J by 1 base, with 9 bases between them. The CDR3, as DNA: TGTGCCAGCAGTCGGCACGGATCCTACGAGCAGTACTTC. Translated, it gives CASSRHGSYEQYF.

CDR3 DNA: TGTGCCAGCAGTGTGGACAGGCACACAGATACGCAGTATTTT. Translating it yields CASSVDRHTDTQYF. This rearrangement joins TRBV6-4 to TRBJ2-3; TRBD1 matches at 7 bases. Germline assignment: CDR1 MRHNA and CDR2 SNTAGT. The J segment lost 2 bases and the V segment lost 4 bases, leaving 3 bases of the junction unmatched. The CDR3 is 14 residues long.

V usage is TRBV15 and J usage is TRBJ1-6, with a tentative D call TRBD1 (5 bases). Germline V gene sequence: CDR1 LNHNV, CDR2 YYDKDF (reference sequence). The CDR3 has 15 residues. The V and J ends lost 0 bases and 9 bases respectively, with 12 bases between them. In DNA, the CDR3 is TGTGCCACCAGCAGAGAGGAGGGGAGGGGTTCACCCCTCCACTTT. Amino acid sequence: CATSREEGRGSPLHF. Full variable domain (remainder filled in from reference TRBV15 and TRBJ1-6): DAMVIQNPRYQVTQFGKPVTLSCSQTLNHNVMYWYQQKSSQAPKLLFHYYDKDFNNEADTPDNFQSRRPNTSFCFLDIRSPGLGDTAMYLCATSREEGRGSPLHFGNGTRLTVT.

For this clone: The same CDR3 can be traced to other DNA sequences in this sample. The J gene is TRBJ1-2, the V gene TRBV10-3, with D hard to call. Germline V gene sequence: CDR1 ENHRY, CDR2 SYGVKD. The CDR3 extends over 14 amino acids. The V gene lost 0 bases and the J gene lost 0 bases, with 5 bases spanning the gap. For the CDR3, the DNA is TGTGCCATCAGTGAGTCGGAGGCTAACTATGGCTACACCTTC. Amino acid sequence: CAISESEANYGYTF.

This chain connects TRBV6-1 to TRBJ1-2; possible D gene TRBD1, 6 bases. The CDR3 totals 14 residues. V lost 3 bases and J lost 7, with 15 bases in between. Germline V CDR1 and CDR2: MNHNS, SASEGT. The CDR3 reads CASSDAGAEGGYTF. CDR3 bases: TGTGCCAGCAGTGATGCGGGGGCTGAGGGTGGCTACACCTTC.

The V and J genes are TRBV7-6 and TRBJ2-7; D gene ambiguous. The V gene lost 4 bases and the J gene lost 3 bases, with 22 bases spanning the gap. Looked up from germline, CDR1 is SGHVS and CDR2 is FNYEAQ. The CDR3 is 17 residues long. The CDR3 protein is CASSSFNGFDSDYEQYF. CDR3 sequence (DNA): TGTGCCAGCAGCTCCTTTAATGGCTTTGACTCCGACTACGAGCAGTACTTC.

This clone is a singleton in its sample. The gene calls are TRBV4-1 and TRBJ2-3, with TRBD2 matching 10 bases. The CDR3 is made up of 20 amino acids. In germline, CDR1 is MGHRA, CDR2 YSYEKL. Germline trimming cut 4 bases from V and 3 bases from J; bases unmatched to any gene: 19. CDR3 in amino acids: CASSPPLGLAGEGRTDTQYF. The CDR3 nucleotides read TGCGCCAGCAGCCCCCCCCTAGGCCTAGCGGGAGAAGGTCGGACAGATACGCAGTATTTT.

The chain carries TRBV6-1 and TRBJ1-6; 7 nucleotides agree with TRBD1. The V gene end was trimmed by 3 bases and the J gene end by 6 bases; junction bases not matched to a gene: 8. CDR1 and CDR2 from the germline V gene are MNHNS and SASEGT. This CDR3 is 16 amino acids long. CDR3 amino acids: CASSDKGQSTNSPLHF. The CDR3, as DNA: TGTGCCAGCAGTGACAAGGGACAGAGTACTAATTCACCCCTCCACTTT.

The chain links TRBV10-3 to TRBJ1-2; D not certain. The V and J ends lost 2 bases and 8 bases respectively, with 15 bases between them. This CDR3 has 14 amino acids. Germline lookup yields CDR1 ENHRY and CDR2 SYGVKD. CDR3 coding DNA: TGTGCCATCAGTGAGGAGGACCCAAGAAGAGGCTACACCTTC. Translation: CAISEEDPRRGYTF.

CDR3 nucleotide sequence: TGTGCCAGCAGCCACCGGAGGTACAATGAGCAGTTCTTC. This codes for CASSHRRYNEQFF. The chain uses TRBV11-2 and TRBJ2-1, with D perhaps matching TRBD2 (5 bases). The length of the CDR3 is 13 residues. V gave up 5 bases and J gave up 4 bases, with 9 bases separating them. Germline assignment: CDR1 SGHAT and CDR2 FQNNGV.

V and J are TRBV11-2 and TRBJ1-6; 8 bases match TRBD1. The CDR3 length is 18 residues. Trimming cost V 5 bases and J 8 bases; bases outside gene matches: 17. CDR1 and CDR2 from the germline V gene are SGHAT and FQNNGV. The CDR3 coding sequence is TGTGCCAGCAGCAGAACGGGACAGGAAACATCCAGTGATTCACCCCTCCACTTT. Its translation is CASSRTGQETSSDSPLHF.

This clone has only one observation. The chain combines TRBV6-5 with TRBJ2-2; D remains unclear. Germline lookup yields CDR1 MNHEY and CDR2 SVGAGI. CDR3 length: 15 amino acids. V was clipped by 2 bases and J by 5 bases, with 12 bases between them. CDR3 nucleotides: TGTGCCAGCAGTTACAGCCAATCTTGGACCGGGGAGCTGTTTTTT. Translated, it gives CASSYSQSWTGELFF.

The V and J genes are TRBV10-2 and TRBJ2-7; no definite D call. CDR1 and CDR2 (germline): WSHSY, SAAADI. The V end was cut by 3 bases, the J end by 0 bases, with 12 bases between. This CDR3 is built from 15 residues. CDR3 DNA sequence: TGCGCCAGCAGTGACTTCGGTACGGGCTCCTACGAGCAGTACTTC. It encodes CASSDFGTGSYEQYF.

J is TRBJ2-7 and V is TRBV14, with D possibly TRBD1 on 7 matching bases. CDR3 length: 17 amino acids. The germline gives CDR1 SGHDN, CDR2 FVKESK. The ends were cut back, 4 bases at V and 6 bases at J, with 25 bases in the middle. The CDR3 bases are TGTGCCAGCAGCCGAAACTTTATAGGAGGGGGCAAGGGCGAGCAGTACTTC. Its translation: CASSRNFIGGGKGEQYF.

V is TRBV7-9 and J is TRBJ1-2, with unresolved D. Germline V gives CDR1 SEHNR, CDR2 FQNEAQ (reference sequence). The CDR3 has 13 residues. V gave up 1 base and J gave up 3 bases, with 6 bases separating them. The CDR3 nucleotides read TGTGCCAGCAGCTTAGGCGTCGACTATGGCTACACCTTC. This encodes CASSLGVDYGYTF.

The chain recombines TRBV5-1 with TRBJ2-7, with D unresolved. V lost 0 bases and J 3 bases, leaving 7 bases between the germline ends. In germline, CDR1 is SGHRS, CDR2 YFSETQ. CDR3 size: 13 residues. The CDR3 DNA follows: TGCGCCAGCAGCTTGGCCGAGAGCTACGAGCAGTACTTC. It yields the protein CASSLAESYEQYF. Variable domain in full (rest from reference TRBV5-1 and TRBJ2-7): KAGVTQTPRYLIKTRGQQVTLSCSPISGHRSVSWYQQTPGQGLQFLFEYFSETQRNKGNFPGRFSGRQFSNSRSEMNVSTLELGDSALYLCASSLAESYEQYFGPGTRLTVT.

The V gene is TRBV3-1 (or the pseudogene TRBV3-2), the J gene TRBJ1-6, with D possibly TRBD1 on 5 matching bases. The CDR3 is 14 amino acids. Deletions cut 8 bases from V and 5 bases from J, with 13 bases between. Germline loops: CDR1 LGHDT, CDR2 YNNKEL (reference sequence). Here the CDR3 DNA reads TGTGCCAGCCGCCTAGACAGCCATAATTCACCCCTCCACTTT. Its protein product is CASRLDSHNSPLHF.

The CDR3 reads CAWSVGLTNTEAFF. The CDR3 nucleotides read TGTGCCTGGAGTGTGGGGTTGACAAACACTGAAGCTTTCTTT. The V call is TRBV30, the J call TRBJ1-1; D uncertain. V lost 0 bases, J lost 2 bases, and 10 bases lay in between. Germline CDR1 is GTSNPN and CDR2 is SVGIG (reference sequence). The CDR3 is made up of 14 amino acids.